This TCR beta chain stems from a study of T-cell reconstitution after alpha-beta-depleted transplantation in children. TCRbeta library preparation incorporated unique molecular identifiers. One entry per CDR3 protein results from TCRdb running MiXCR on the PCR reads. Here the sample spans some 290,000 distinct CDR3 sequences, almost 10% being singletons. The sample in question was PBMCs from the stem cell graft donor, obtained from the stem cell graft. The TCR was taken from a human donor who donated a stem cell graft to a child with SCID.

CDR3 sequence (DNA): TGCGCCAGCAACCAAGCTACCGGGACGGCCTTTCAACAGTACTTC. It is translated as CASNQATGTAFQQYF. The V gene is TRBV5-1, the J gene TRBJ2-7; either TRBD1 or TRBD2 may fit D (5 bases each). CDR1 is SGHRS, CDR2 YFSETQ, per germline. The V end was cut by 6 bases, the J end by 10 bases, with 26 bases between. The length of the CDR3 is 15 residues.